What follows are 16 T cell receptor beta chains derived from one specimen sequenced in a study of Graves' ophthalmopathy and Graves' hyperthyroidism. Amplifying from RNA transcripts, the study obtained TCR beta CDR3 regions. RT-PCR in the first round used HTBI primers; a second-round multiplex PCR followed. TCRdb itself ran the multiplex PCR reads through MiXCR, one entry per CDR3 protein. Among approximately 410,000 distinct CDR3 sequences listed, over 15% were seen once. Input material: peripheral blood. These receptors came from a woman aged 18 to 35 with stable Graves' hyperthyroidism.

This clonotype was picked up many times. J is TRBJ1-1 and V is TRBV20-1; tentative D call: TRBD1 (6 bases). Germline V CDR1 and CDR2: DFQATT, SNEGSKA (reference sequence). The CDR3 covers 13 residues. Trimming pared 0 bases from V and 7 bases from J, leaving 12 bases between. CDR3 nucleotides: TGCAGTGCTAGAGATGGGCAGGGGATTGAAGCTTTCTTT. Its protein is CSARDGQGIEAFF.

This clonotype turned up a few times. The V and J genes are TRBV29-1 and TRBJ2-7, with 7 positions matching TRBD1. V dropped 4 bases and J dropped 4; count of bases not matched to a gene: 16. Germline V gene data show CDR1 as SQVTM and CDR2 as ANQGSEA. There are 16 residues in the CDR3. In DNA, the CDR3 is TGCAGCGTTGCTTCGGGGCACCAGGGGGTAGCGTACGAGCAGTACTTC. Protein sequence: CSVASGHQGVAYEQYF.

In this sample, this clonotype turned up many times. The V call is TRBV9, the J call TRBJ2-7, with TRBD1 identical over 8 bases. Losses at the gene ends were 4 bases for V and 5 bases for J; bases not matched to a gene: 5. Germline loops: CDR1 SGDLS, CDR2 YYNGEE. This CDR3 has 13 amino acids. In nucleotides, the CDR3 is TGTGCCAGCAGCCTTGGACAGGGTCACGAGCAGTACTTC. Protein: CASSLGQGHEQYF. The entire variable domain, with the rest obtained from reference TRBV9 and TRBJ2-7, is as follows: DSGVTQTPKHLITATGQRVTLRCSPRSGDLSVYWYQQSLDQGLQFLIQYYNGEERAKGNILERFSAQQFPDLHSELNLSSLELGDSALYFCASSLGQGHEQYFGPGTRLTVT.

The chain combines TRBV6-1 with TRBJ1-3; D unclear. Germline V gives CDR1 MNHNS, CDR2 SASEGT. Trimming stripped 6 bases from V and 1 base from J, with 10 bases between. This CDR3 spans 14 amino acids. Here the CDR3 reads CASSQLRSGNTIYF. The CDR3 nucleotides read TGTGCCAGCAGCCAACTCAGGTCTGGAAACACCATATATTTT.

This clonotype was seen ten or more times. The rearrangement uses TRBV7-9 and TRBJ2-7; no definite D call. The V and J ends lost 5 bases and 4 bases respectively, with 12 bases between them. CDR1 and CDR2 (germline): SEHNR, FQNEAQ (reference sequence). There are 13 residues in the CDR3. CDR3 bases: TGTGCCAGCAGCCACGCAGTAGCTTACGAGCAGTACTTC. Protein: CASSHAVAYEQYF.

This clonotype showed up many times. This chain uses TRBV6-1 with TRBJ1-1, with TRBD1 matching over 9 bases. The CDR3 loop spans 14 amino acids. The germline CDR1 and CDR2 sequences are MNHNS and SASEGT. The trim removed 6 bases at V and 4 bases at J, leaving 6 bases unmatched. In DNA, the CDR3 is TGTGCCAGCAGAAGGGGACAGGGTGTCACTGAAGCTTTCTTT. It is translated as CASRRGQGVTEAFF.

This clonotype was observed at least ten times. One end of the junction does not line up with germline, which may come from a read error. The chain uses TRBV20-1 and TRBJ2-4, with 8 bases matching TRBD2. This CDR3 is 14 amino acids long. Germline V gives CDR1 DFQATT, CDR2 SNEGSKA (reference sequence). CDR3 sequence reads: CSASRRGAQNIKYF. As DNA, the CDR3 is TGCAGTGCTAGCCGGCGGGGGGCCCAAAACATTAAGTACTTC.

This clonotype was seen many times. This rearrangement joins TRBV5-6 to TRBJ1-1; D perhaps matches TRBD1 (6 bases). The germline V gene has CDR1 SGHDT and CDR2 YYEEEE. V was clipped by 4 bases and J by 1 base, with 11 bases between them. This CDR3 region has 14 residues. The chain's CDR3 is CASSHWGPNTEAFF. The CDR3 region has the DNA TGTGCCAGCAGCCATTGGGGGCCGAACACTGAAGCTTTCTTT.

The sample holds many counts of this clonotype. The V call is TRBV6-1, the J call TRBJ1-5; D unresolved. V gave up 3 bases and J gave up 4 bases, with 13 bases separating them. This CDR3 is built from 15 residues. Germline lookup yields CDR1 MNHNS and CDR2 SASEGT. The CDR3 nucleotides are TGTGCCAGCAGTGATAGGCGGGCTGGGAATCAGCCCCAGCATTTT. Translation gives CASSDRRAGNQPQHF.

This clonotype has ten or more counts. The chain couples TRBV29-1 to TRBJ1-1; a weak D match, TRBD1 (6 bases). Trimming removed 3 bases at V and 5 bases at J, with 19 bases between. The length of the CDR3 is 15 residues. The germline V gene encodes CDR1 SQVTM and CDR2 ANQGSEA. The CDR3 region has the DNA TGCAGCGTTGATAGCGGGGGGCTGGGTCCTACTGAAGCTTTCTTT. Encoded protein: CSVDSGGLGPTEAFF.

As regards this clonotype: The junction departs from germline at one end; a sequencing error may be responsible. This chain links TRBV12-3 or TRBV12-4 with TRBJ1-1, with D possibly being TRBD1 (5 bases). The CDR3 is made up of 13 amino acids. CDR3 residues: CASSQVQGTDAFF. For the CDR3, the DNA is TGTGCCAGCAGCCAAGTCCAGGGCACTGATGCTTTCTTT.

This clonotype was counted ten times or more. V is TRBV6-5 and J is TRBJ2-7; D gene uncertain. Trimming pared 4 bases from V and 3 bases from J, leaving 10 bases between. The germline CDR1 and CDR2 sequences are MNHEY and SVGAGI. The CDR3 loop spans 13 amino acids. CDR3 in amino acids: CASSSGRLYEQYF. CDR3 DNA sequence: TGTGCCAGCAGTTCCGGACGGCTCTACGAGCAGTACTTC.

The sample holds many counts of this clonotype. The chain couples TRBV6-5 to TRBJ2-7; the match to TRBD1 covers 8 bases. The germline V gene encodes CDR1 MNHEY and CDR2 SVGAGI. V was clipped by 1 base and J by 3 bases; unmatched bases: 5. The CDR3 totals 15 residues. CDR3 in amino acids: CASSYYPGQVYEQYF. CDR3 nucleotide sequence: TGTGCCAGCAGTTACTATCCGGGACAGGTCTACGAGCAGTACTTC.

In this sample, this clonotype turned up a few times. V and J are TRBV19 and TRBJ1-4; D unclear. Trimming took 10 bases from V and 8 from J, leaving 20 bases between them. Germline assignment: CDR1 LNHDA and CDR2 SQIVND (reference sequence). There are 14 residues in the CDR3. The CDR3 sequence: CATQTRAEGEKLFF. The CDR3 DNA is TGTGCCACCCAAACAAGGGCCGAAGGGGAAAAACTGTTTTTT.

The chain carries TRBV9 and TRBJ1-2; D is undetermined. Germline values: CDR1 SGDLS, CDR2 YYNGEE. This CDR3 is 15 amino acids long. V lost 4 bases and J 5 bases, leaving 18 bases between the germline ends. The DNA for the CDR3 is TGTGCCAGCAGCCCTCAGGAAATTCAGAAATATGGCTACACCTTC. Amino acid sequence: CASSPQEIQKYGYTF.

This clonotype was recorded many times. The rearrangement joins TRBV6-2 or TRBV6-3 to TRBJ1-2; TRBD1 might be the D (5 bases). V was shortened by 6 bases and J by 8 bases, with 16 bases between the two germline ends. The germline V gene has CDR1 MNHEY and CDR2 SVGEGT. The CDR3 extends over 13 amino acids. The DNA for the CDR3 is TGTGCCAGCAGGGGGACCGGGGCGCGGGGCTACACCTTC. Its translation is CASRGTGARGYTF.